This T cell receptor beta chain was observed in a study of cytomegalovirus exposure and HLA in healthy donors. Across the study: Of roughly 360 genotyped donors, around 86% grouped in the Caucasian-associated ancestry cluster. Study-wide findings and caveats: V- and J-gene trimming of TCR beta was linked (in a later analysis) to a missense DCLRE1C variant.

It was with 60 Vbeta and 13 Jbeta primers that the PCR ran. Original processing notes: Roughly 11 million of the roughly 80 million unique TCR beta chains counted in a later analysis were shared. Repertoires were generated with immunoSEQ multiplex PCR, while TCRdb's copy carries only in-frame clones and drops some. V and J calls and clone size are as listed in that table; D and trimming were resolved from the DNA. The table shows roughly 180,000 clones, with roughly 75% occurring only once. A note on this clone: What it binds is unknown.

Sequenced input: PBMCs. The TCR was taken from a female donor in good health and CMV-seronegative.

CDR3: CASSETLRPINEKLFF. The CDR3 DNA reads TGTGCCAGCAGTGAGACTCTTCGACCGATTAATGAAAAACTGTTTTTT. The genes are TRBV2 and TRBJ1-4; D ambiguous. Germline values: CDR1 SNHLY, CDR2 FYNNEI. CDR3 length: 16 amino acids. Trimming removed 3 bases from V and 4 bases from J, with 15 bases in between.